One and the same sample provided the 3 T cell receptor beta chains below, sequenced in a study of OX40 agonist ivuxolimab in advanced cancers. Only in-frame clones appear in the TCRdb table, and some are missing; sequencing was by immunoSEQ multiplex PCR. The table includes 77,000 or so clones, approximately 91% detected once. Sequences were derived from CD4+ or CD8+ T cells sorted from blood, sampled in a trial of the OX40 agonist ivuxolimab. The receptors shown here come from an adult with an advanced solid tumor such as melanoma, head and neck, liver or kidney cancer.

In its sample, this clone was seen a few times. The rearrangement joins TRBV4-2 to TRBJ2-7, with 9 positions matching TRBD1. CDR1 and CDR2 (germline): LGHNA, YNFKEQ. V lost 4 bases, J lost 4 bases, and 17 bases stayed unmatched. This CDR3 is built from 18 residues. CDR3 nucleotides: TGTGCCAGCAGCCGAAATTTGAGAGATGGGACAGGGAATTACGAGCAGTACTTC. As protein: CASSRNLRDGTGNYEQYF.

Here the CDR3 reads CSVEERGVSYNEQFF. The CDR3 coding sequence is TGCAGCGTTGAGGAGCGGGGGGTCTCCTACAATGAGCAGTTCTTC. The V and J genes are TRBV29-1 and TRBJ2-1; 9 positions agree with TRBD2. Germline assignment: CDR1 SQVTM and CDR2 ANQGSEA. This CDR3 is built from 15 residues. V lost 3 bases to trimming and J lost 0 bases; unmatched junction nucleotides: 3.

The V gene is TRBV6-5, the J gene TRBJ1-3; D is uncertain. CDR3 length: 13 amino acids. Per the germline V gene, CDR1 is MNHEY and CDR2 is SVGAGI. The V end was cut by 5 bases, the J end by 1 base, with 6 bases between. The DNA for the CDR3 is TGTGCCAGCAGTGCCCAATCTGGAAACACCATATATTTT. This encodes CASSAQSGNTIYF.